This TCR beta chain stems from a study of T cells in Graves' hyperthyroidism and ophthalmopathy. Regarding the study as a whole: Separation of ophthalmopathy from stable hyperthyroidism was achieved by a 13 V-J model. Ophthalmopathy, which appeared later, was predicted by the model a median approximately 6.7 months before onset.

The CDR3 sequence is 15 residues long. Trimming left V 2 bases short and J 2 bases short, with 13 bases between. Per the germline V gene, CDR1 is MDHEN and CDR2 is SYDVKM. RNA transcripts provided the source from which TCR beta CDR3 regions were amplified. First-round RT-PCR of the TCR CDR3 relied on the HTBI primer set. TCRdb redid the calling of the multiplex PCR reads with MiXCR, one entry per CDR3 protein. The table records approximately 690,000 distinct CDR3 sequences, about 14% of them present only once. Remarks on this clonotype: The antigen is undetermined.

Patients affected by ophthalmopathy presented a Clinical Activity Score of at least 3, a NOSPECS grade of at least 4, and disease duration below 3 months. Uncontrolled infection, other autoimmune disease, pregnancy and lactation each barred patients from inclusion. The specimen sequenced was blood. The TCR was taken from a woman between 45 and 60 years old with Graves' ophthalmopathy. The V and J genes are TRBV28 and TRBJ2-7; no firm D call. CDR3 in DNA: TGTGCCAGCAGTTTAGCGCAGACGTATCCCTACGAGCAGTACTTC. This sequence encodes CASSLAQTYPYEQYF.